The sequence of this T cell receptor beta chain was determined in a study of beta chain features in type 1 diabetes. Study results and limitations: The VDJ junctions of type 1 diabetes patients carried fewer insertions and more deletions.

The germline CDR1 and CDR2 sequences are SGHRS and YFSETQ. This CDR3 has 15 residues. J lost 5 bases, V lost 4 bases, and 10 bases had no gene match. On average, the one heparinised blood draw given by each donor was roughly 100 mL. The investigators reverse transcribed all of the isolated RNA, so they sequenced expressed TCRB transcripts. Generated by immunoSEQ multiplex PCR, the TCRdb table keeps only in-frame clones and is missing some. This table holds around 290,000 clones, 7% to 9% found once. Remarks on this clone: Its matching antigen is unknown.

The receptor comes from a woman under 30 in good health. Sequencing was done on a sample of central memory CD4+ T cells from blood. The rearrangement links TRBV5-1 to TRBJ2-5; 8 bases are shared with TRBD1. CDR3 nucleotide sequence: TGCGCCAGCAGCGTCGGGACAGGCGGTGGGGAGACCCAGTACTTC. Amino acid sequence: CASSVGTGGGETQYF.